This TCR beta chain emerged from a study of blood T cells in healthy people across ages. Germline loops: CDR1 SQVTM, CDR2 ANQGSEA. The length of the CDR3 is 12 residues. To note about this clonotype: At one of its ends the junction is not consistent with the germline gene, which may arise from a read error.

It was with a sample-barcoded 5' primer and a J-beta primer mix that a second PCR of about 7 to 12 cycles was run. Every cDNA molecule bore a tag from a template-switch adaptor containing 12 random nucleotides. TCRdb passed the 5' RACE reads through MiXCR, listing each CDR3 protein once. The sample lists about 290,000 distinct CDR3 sequences; roughly 27% were seen once. The V gene is TRBV29-1, the J gene TRBJ2-3; D is possibly TRBD1 (6 bases). The clonotype originates from a woman in her 70s in good health. The material sequenced was blood. CDR3 protein: CSVKQGTYTQYF. The CDR3, as DNA: TGCAGCGTCAAACAGGGCACATATACGCAGTATTTT.